The present T cell receptor beta chain was sequenced within a study of blood T cell repertoires in COVID-19. Study-wide context: COVID-19 samples from acute and convalescent phases originated in the United States, Italy and Spain.

In terms of age and location, participants ranged from roughly 18 to 89 years and lived in under 30 US areas. Participants had their cohort set by participant-reported clinical history. The CDR3 consists of 16 residues. The germline CDR1 and CDR2 sequences are MNHEY and SVGAGI. Between the trimmed V and J ends, which lost 0 bases and 0 bases, there was a span of 11 bases. Original methodology: Reference gene primers were amplified, and this amplification served to estimate nucleated cell counts. Profiled with immunoSEQ multiplex PCR; TCRdb holds only in-frame clones, not every one. That table supplies the V and J calls and clone size; D and trimming were determined from the DNA. There are 150,000 to 180,000 clones in the sample; 80% to 90% occur only once, and around 7.8% lies in the top ten.

Sequencing was performed on PBMCs or T cells enriched from blood (not recorded which). This clonotype originated in a man over 45 who had recovered from COVID-19. This chain uses TRBV6-5 with TRBJ1-2; D is unresolved. CDR3 DNA: TGTGCCAGCAGTTACTCGATCGGGGAAGCTAACTATGGCTACACCTTC. It encodes CASSYSIGEANYGYTF.